What follows is one T cell receptor beta chain and its context. The antigen is unknown. The sample is drawn from a study of T-cell memory formation after mild COVID-19. Overall study findings and caveats: That cross-reactive memory joined was suggested by some responding clones appearing in pre-infection memory.

TCRdb ran MiXCR on the 5' RACE reads and lists one entry per CDR3 protein. The data hold approximately 400,000 distinct CDR3 sequences, with 20% to 25% observed a single time. Sample: PBMCs or a T cell subset sorted from them (not recorded which). This clonotype was obtained from an adult woman who had mild COVID-19 (a few samples of this study predate the infection). Cell type and time point are not known.

This CDR3 reads CASSQRLAANTGELFF. The DNA for the CDR3 is TGTGCCAGCAGCCAAAGGCTAGCGGCGAACACCGGGGAGCTGTTTTTT. The rearrangement joins TRBV3-1 to TRBJ2-2; 7 bases align to TRBD2. The CDR3 has 16 residues. Germline CDR1 reads LGHDT; CDR2 reads YNNKEL (reference sequence). After removal of 2 bases from V and 0 bases from J, the junction contained 3 bases not matched to a gene. Supplemented by reference TRBV3-1 and TRBJ2-2, the full variable domain reads DTAVSQTPKYLVTQMGNDKSIKCEQNLGHDTMYWYKQDSKKFLKIMFSYNNKELIINETVPNRFSPKSPDKAHLNLHINSLELGDSAVYFCASSQRLAANTGELFFGEGSRLTVL.